This is a list of T cell receptor beta chains from one sample in a study of beta chain features in type 1 diabetes. Profiled with immunoSEQ multiplex PCR; TCRdb holds only in-frame clones, not every one. The table shows about 650,000 clones, with 9.5% to 15% occurring only once. Sequencing was carried out using naive CD4+ T cells from blood. Source of these receptors: a man between 25 and 39 years old with type 1 diabetes. Both conserved end residues are part of each CDR3. D genes are given only for firm matches. Some rows have no size entry. The others give once, few or many, or a class for an expanded clone.

TRBV10-3	TRBD1	TRBJ1-6	-	CAISEGVDRGNSPLHF	TGTGCCATCAGTGAGGGTGTTGACAGGGGTAATTCACCCCTCCACTTT
TRBV2	TRBD1	TRBJ1-5	few	CASTNGQGDNQPQHF	TGTGCCAGCACTAACGGGCAGGGGGATAATCAGCCCCAGCATTTT
TRBV25-1	TRBD2	TRBJ2-1	-	CASKGGLASNEQFF	TGTGCCAGCAAGGGGGGACTAGCAAGCAATGAGCAGTTCTTC
TRBV28	-	TRBJ1-5	-	CASSFAPQPQHF	TGTGCCAGCAGTTTTGCGCCTCAGCCCCAGCATTTT
TRBV7-2	-	TRBJ2-3	few	CASSFIGSDTQYF	TGTGCCAGCAGCTTTATAGGCTCAGATACGCAGTATTTT
TRBV7-2	-	TRBJ2-5	-	CASSPKEETQYF	TGTGCCAGCAGCCCCAAGGAAGAGACCCAGTACTTC
TRBV7-2	TRBD1	TRBJ1-1	-	CASSLGQRSEAFF	TGTGCCAGCAGCTTGGGACAGCGTTCTGAAGCTTTCTTT
TRBV6-1	-	TRBJ2-7	-	CASSNRAQPYEQYF	TGTGCCAGCAGCAACAGGGCGCAACCCTACGAGCAGTACTTC
TRBV5-6	-	TRBJ1-1	-	CASSYRVVNTEAFF	TGTGCCAGCAGCTACAGGGTAGTGAACACTGAAGCTTTCTTT
TRBV19	TRBD1	TRBJ2-2	-	CASRDRGNTGELFF	TGTGCCAGTAGGGACAGGGGTAACACCGGGGAGCTGTTTTTT
TRBV29-1	TRBD1	TRBJ1-2	few	CSVEDLRTGYGYTF	TGCAGCGTTGAAGATCTAAGGACAGGCTATGGCTACACCTTC
TRBV4-3	TRBD2	TRBJ2-3	-	CASSPLKAGGTDTQYF	TGCGCCAGCAGCCCTCTGAAAGCGGGGGGCACAGATACGCAGTATTTT
TRBV2	TRBD1	TRBJ1-2	-	CASSDRGAPYGYTF	TGTGCCAGCAGCGACAGGGGGGCCCCGTATGGCTACACCTTC
TRBV4-1	-	TRBJ2-3	few	CASSQDWGREVTQYF	TGCGCCAGCAGCCAAGATTGGGGCAGGGAAGTAACGCAGTATTTT
TRBV7-2	-	TRBJ2-6	-	CASSLVIGDSGANVLTF	TGTGCCAGCAGCTTAGTGATTGGGGACTCTGGGGCCAACGTCCTGACTTTC
TRBV5-1	TRBD2	TRBJ2-7	-	CASRPRGGPYEQYF	TGCGCCTCCCGCCCCCGGGGGGGCCCCTACGAGCAGTACTTC
TRBV6-5	TRBD2	TRBJ2-3	-	CASSPSGGVGDTQYF	TGTGCCAGCAGTCCGAGCGGGGGGGTGGGGGATACGCAGTATTTT
TRBV29-1	-	TRBJ2-5	-	CSVISIGEDRLQTQYF	TGCAGCGTGATAAGTATCGGCGAAGACAGGCTGCAGACCCAGTACTTC
TRBV9	-	TRBJ2-3	-	CASSEGDTQYF	TGTGCCAGCAGCGAAGGGGATACGCAGTATTTT
TRBV5-1	-	TRBJ2-5	-	CASNVGRGEQETQYF	TGCGCCAGCAACGTAGGGCGGGGAGAACAAGAGACCCAGTACTTC
TRBV5-4	-	TRBJ1-6	-	CASSRQSRNSPLHF	TGTGCCAGCAGCCGACAATCTAGGAATTCACCCCTCCACTTT
TRBV14	TRBD2	TRBJ2-7	few	CASSRLLADEQYF	TGTGCCAGCAGCCGCTTACTAGCGGACGAGCAGTACTTC
TRBV9	-	TRBJ2-6	-	CASSLLAGANVLTF	TGTGCCAGCAGCCTCTTGGCTGGGGCCAACGTCCTGACTTTC
TRBV7-9	TRBD1	TRBJ1-2	few	CASSLGQGIGYGYTF	TGTGCCAGCAGCTTAGGACAGGGGATTGGTTATGGCTACACCTTC
TRBV6-5	TRBD1	TRBJ2-5	-	CASRTGGWETQYF	TGTGCCAGCAGGACAGGGGGCTGGGAGACCCAGTACTTC
TRBV27	-	TRBJ2-3	-	CASRWGRDTQYF	TGTGCCAGCAGATGGGGGAGGGATACGCAGTATTTT
TRBV7-2	TRBD1	TRBJ1-1	-	CASSLGGQMNTEAFF	TGTGCCAGCAGCTTAGGGGGACAGATGAACACTGAAGCTTTCTTT
TRBV19	TRBD1	TRBJ2-5	-	CASSVRDSSPREAQYF	TGTGCCAGTAGCGTCCGGGACAGCTCGCCCAGAGAGGCCCAGTACTTC